The rows below give T cell receptor beta chains drawn from one sample of a study of T-cell reconstitution after alpha-beta-depleted transplantation in children. TCRdb reprocessed the PCR reads via MiXCR and lists one record per CDR3 protein. The sample has a few hundred thousand distinct CDR3 sequences, 10% seen once. Sequencing was performed on PBMCs from the stem cell graft donor, taken from the stem cell graft. The receptors shown here come from a human donor who donated a stem cell graft to a child with acute lymphoblastic leukemia. The CDR3 runs from the conserved cysteine through the conserved F or W. Fields, in order: V gene, J gene, CDR3 protein.

>TRBV15|TRBJ2-1
CATSRDRGTEQFF
>TRBV6-2/TRBV6-3|TRBJ1-2
CASSYSRAWPGGYTF
>TRBV20-1|TRBJ2-1
CSARERLGGSNEQFF
>TRBV5-1|TRBJ2-1
CASSLRTGGEDEQFF
>TRBV7-8|TRBJ1-2
CASSPFIAVGDNYGYTF
>TRBV5-6|TRBJ2-3
CASSSDRGADTQYF
>TRBV5-1|TRBJ2-3
CASSSGTSLSTDTQYF
>TRBV5-1|TRBJ2-2
CASSSSPFFGAGELFF
>TRBV27|TRBJ2-7
CASRTASGSTYEQYF
>TRBV6-5|TRBJ2-1
CASSYLDRSNEQFF
>TRBV10-3|TRBJ2-7
CAAQPTGTSGNEQYF
>TRBV20-1|TRBJ2-1
CSARDLLGEYSYNEQFF
>TRBV11-1|TRBJ1-1
CASSLLTGGKMNTEAFF
>TRBV29-1|TRBJ2-2
CSVVDGAPSTGELFF
>TRBV19|TRBJ2-3
CASSQMDPSTDTQYF
>TRBV20-1|TRBJ2-5
CSAPRGDSNYQETQYF
>TRBV27|TRBJ2-1
CASSWQRESEQFF
>TRBV4-3|TRBJ2-5
CASSQGLDRVGTQYF
>TRBV15|TRBJ2-7
CATSRDRATSGPLGEQYF
>TRBV12-3/TRBV12-4|TRBJ2-7
CAISLTAGVLVGTYEQYF
>TRBV12-3/TRBV12-4|TRBJ2-5
CASSSPGEETQYF
>TRBV11-3|TRBJ2-1
CASSLGGASDEQFF
>TRBV20-1|TRBJ2-7
CSAHLPTSAGEQYF
>TRBV4-1|TRBJ2-1
CASSEMASSDNEQFF
>TRBV10-3|TRBJ2-3
CAIGPDSTDTQYF
>TRBV2|TRBJ2-1
CASSPTDFLGYEQFF
>TRBV10-3|TRBJ1-4
CAIANGQGNEKLFF
>TRBV15|TRBJ2-1
CATSRDRVSLVFRDNEQFF
>TRBV7-8|TRBJ1-1
CASSPLGPMNTEAFF
>TRBV7-3|TRBJ2-7
CASSLGGVPGEQYF
>TRBV5-1|TRBJ2-2
CASSRDMGNTGELFF
>TRBV28|TRBJ2-2
CASSPGLAGLPGELFF
>TRBV12-3/TRBV12-4|TRBJ2-5
CASSPTGGSETQYF
>TRBV9|TRBJ1-2
CASSVGQGNYGYTF
>TRBV20-1|TRBJ2-1
CSASGTSGRDNEQFF
>TRBV18|TRBJ2-1
CASSPGSGIDEQFF
>TRBV27|TRBJ2-7
CASRRSITSYEQYF
>TRBV7-9|TRBJ2-3
CASSPQNMGGSTDTQYF
>TRBV4-1|TRBJ2-1
CASSQILAGVGNEQFF
>TRBV6-2/TRBV6-3|TRBJ2-7
CASSYEAVLYRDRVHHEQYF
>TRBV7-9|TRBJ2-1
CASSLVTSGYNEQFF
>TRBV5-5|TRBJ2-3
CASRREGSSTDTQYF
>TRBV2|TRBJ2-7
CASRASGRARYEQYF
>TRBV3-1|TRBJ1-4
CASSQSGQDNEKLFF
>TRBV4-2|TRBJ2-1
CASSPGTGHNEQFF
>TRBV5-5|TRBJ2-5
CASGAWGVGETQYF
>TRBV20-1|TRBJ2-1
CSGASGYNEQFF
>TRBV20-1|TRBJ2-3
CSARGTGVRDTQYF